This entry is about one TCR beta chain. J lost 4 bases, V lost 3 bases, and 7 bases had no gene match. The germline gives CDR1 SGHVS, CDR2 FQNEAQ. The CDR3 has 15 amino acids. This sample is drawn from a study of blood T cell repertoires in COVID-19. Study-level background: Material from acute and convalescent COVID-19 was sourced from the United States, Italy and Spain.

The participants were between about 18 and 100 years old and came from 24 US areas. Each exposed participant met a COVID-19 case in the 2 weeks preceding study entry. Clones were read by immunoSEQ multiplex PCR, and TCRdb kept only the in-frame ones, dropping some. This table holds fewer than 400,000 clones, approximately 90% found once. The material sequenced was PBMCs or T cells enriched from blood (not recorded which). The sequence derives from a woman aged 25 to 39 who had been exposed to COVID-19. The J gene is TRBJ1-1, the V gene TRBV7-8; 8 bases fit TRBD1. This CDR3 is CASSFMTGVFTEAFF. The DNA for the CDR3 is TGTGCCAGCAGCTTCATGACAGGGGTATTCACTGAAGCTTTCTTT. The full variable domain, with the rest looked up from reference TRBV7-8 and TRBJ1-1, is GAGVSQSPRYKVAKRGQDVALRCDPISGHVSLFWYQQALGQGPEFLTYFQNEAQLDKSGLPSDRFFAERPEGSVSTLKIQRTQQEDSAVYLCASSFMTGVFTEAFFGQGTRLTVV.